This T cell receptor (beta chain) was recovered during a study of T cells after yellow fever vaccination. CDR3 length: 19 residues. J lost 2 bases, V lost 0 bases, and 10 bases had no gene match. CDR1 and CDR2 from the germline V gene are MGHRA and YSYEKL. The TCR cDNA carried a universal primer site and UMIs from 5'RACE template switching. In TCRdb, the 5' RACE reads were re-called with MiXCR into one record per CDR3 protein. Of hundreds of thousands of distinct CDR3 sequences listed, 17% are singletons. This TCR was recovered from a man aged 18-30 years who received the YFV17D yellow fever vaccine. The rearrangement links TRBV4-1 to TRBJ2-1; 10 nucleotides match TRBD2. This material consisted of PBMCs, taken 5 days after the first yellow fever vaccination. The CDR3 DNA reads TGCGCCAGCAGCCAAGATCCAAGCGGGGGGGCCCGGACCTACAATGAGCAGTTCTTC. Translating it yields CASSQDPSGGARTYNEQFF.